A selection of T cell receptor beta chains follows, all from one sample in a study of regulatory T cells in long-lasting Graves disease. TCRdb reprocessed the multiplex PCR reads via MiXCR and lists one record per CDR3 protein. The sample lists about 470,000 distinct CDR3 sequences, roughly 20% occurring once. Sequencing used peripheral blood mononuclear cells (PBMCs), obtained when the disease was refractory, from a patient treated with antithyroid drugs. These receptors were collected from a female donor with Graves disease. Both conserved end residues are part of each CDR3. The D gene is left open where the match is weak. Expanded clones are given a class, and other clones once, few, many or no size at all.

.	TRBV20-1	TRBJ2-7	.	TGCAGTGCTAGTGACGGGATCTCCTACGAGCAGTACTTC	CSASDGISYEQYF
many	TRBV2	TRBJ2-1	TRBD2	TGTGCCAGCACACCGGGGAGAAGCGGGAGCGACGAGCAGTTCTTC	CASTPGRSGSDEQFF
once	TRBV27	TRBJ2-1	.	TGTGCCAGCAGTTTTAAGTGGGCAAACAATGAGCAGTTCTTC	CASSFKWANNEQFF
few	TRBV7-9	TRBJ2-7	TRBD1	TGTGCCAGCAGCGGGACAGGGCTCTCCTACGAGCAGTACTTC	CASSGTGLSYEQYF
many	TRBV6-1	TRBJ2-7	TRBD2	TGTGCCAGCAGTAAAAGAGCGGGGCGAATCTACGAGCAGTACTTC	CASSKRAGRIYEQYF
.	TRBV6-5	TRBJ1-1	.	TGTGCCAGCAGTTACTCGATGGGCTCCCGCAGTAGTACTGAAGCTTTCTTT	CASSYSMGSRSSTEAFF
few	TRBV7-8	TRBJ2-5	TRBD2	TGTGCCAGCAGCTCTGGGCAAGCGGGAGTATCAGAGACCCAGTACTTC	CASSSGQAGVSETQYF
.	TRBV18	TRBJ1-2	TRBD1	TGTGCCAGCGGGGACAGAAGGAATACGGGCTATGGCTACACCTTC	CASGDRRNTGYGYTF
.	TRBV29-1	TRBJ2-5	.	TGCAGCGTTGAAGGAGGGAGTACCCAAGAGACCCAGTACTTC	CSVEGGSTQETQYF
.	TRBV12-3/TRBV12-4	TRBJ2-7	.	TGTGCCAGCAGTTTTGGCGACTACGGCTACGAGCAGTACTTC	CASSFGDYGYEQYF
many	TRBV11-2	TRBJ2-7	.	TGTGCCAGCAGCGGACGGAGAAACCGGTACGAGCAGTACTTC	CASSGRRNRYEQYF
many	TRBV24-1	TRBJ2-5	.	TGTGCCACCCAAGGCCCTGCCGAGACCCAGTACTTC	CATQGPAETQYF
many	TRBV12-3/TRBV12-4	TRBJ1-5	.	TGTGCCAGCAGTGCCTCCAGGCAGCCCCAGCATTTT	CASSASRQPQHF
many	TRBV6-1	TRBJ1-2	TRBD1	TGTGCCAGCAGACCACAGGGGGTGGATGGCTACACCTTC	CASRPQGVDGYTF
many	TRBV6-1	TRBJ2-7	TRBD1	TGTGCCAGCAGTCGTACGACAGGGATCTCCTACGAGCAGTACTTC	CASSRTTGISYEQYF
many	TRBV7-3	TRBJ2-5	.	TGTGCCAGCAGCTTAGTAGGCGGAGACCAAGAGACCCAGTACTTC	CASSLVGGDQETQYF
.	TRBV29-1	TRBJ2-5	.	TGCAGCGTTGAGCCGGAAGAGACCCAGTACTTC	CSVEPEETQYF
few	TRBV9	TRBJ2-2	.	TGTGCCAGCAGCAACAGGGGGGGAACCGGGGAGCTGTTTTTT	CASSNRGGTGELFF
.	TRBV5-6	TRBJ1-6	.	TGTGCCAGCAGCCGCCTCGGGACGGTGGATAATTCACCCCTCCACTTT	CASSRLGTVDNSPLHF
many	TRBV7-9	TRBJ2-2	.	TGTGCCAGCAGCTTAGCCGGGATGCTAAGCGGGGAGCTGTTTTTT	CASSLAGMLSGELFF
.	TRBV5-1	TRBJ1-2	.	TGCGCCAGCAGCTCTGCGGGGATAGGAAACTATGGCTACACCTTC	CASSSAGIGNYGYTF
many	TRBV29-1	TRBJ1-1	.	TGCAGCGATGGAACGAACACTGAAGCTTTCTTT	CSDGTNTEAFF
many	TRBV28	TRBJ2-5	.	TGTGCCAGCAGGGGGGCACGCCGCCAAGAGACCCAGTACTTC	CASRGARRQETQYF
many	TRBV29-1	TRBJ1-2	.	TGCAGCGTTGAAATTGCAGCCGATAACTATGGCTACACCTTC	CSVEIAADNYGYTF
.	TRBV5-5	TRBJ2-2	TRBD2	TGTGCCAGCAGCTTGAGCGGGACCTACACCGGGGAGCTGTTTTTT	CASSLSGTYTGELFF
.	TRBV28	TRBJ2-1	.	TGTGCCAGCAGTTTCGAAGCCGGGATACGTAATGAGCAGTTCTTC	CASSFEAGIRNEQFF